This T cell receptor (beta chain) derives from a study of siplizumab effects on memory and regulatory T cells. Whole-study findings and limits: Memory cells seemed less diverse than naive T cells, which also seemed major contributors to the alloresponse. No functional test confirmed suppression by proliferating siplizumab-culture Tregs. A minor share of alloreactive clones matched unstimulated subsets. Siplizumab led to significantly less abundant alloreactive sequences that could be traced back to unstimulated CD4+ memory cells.

In the case of this clone: Its target is not known.

The junction had 3 bases not matched to a gene; V was cut back by 5 bases and J by 3 bases. This CDR3 has 13 amino acids. Germline values: CDR1 MNHEY, CDR2 SVGAGI. The data were produced by immunoSEQ multiplex PCR, yet TCRdb's version contains in-frame clones alone and is incomplete. The repertoire holds some 100,000 clones, with 90% to 95% as singletons. Sequencing was done on a sample of Tregs sorted from blood. The receptor comes from a human donor in good health. The rearrangement joins TRBV6-5 to TRBJ2-7, with 8 bases matching TRBD1. The CDR3 bases are TGTGCCAGCAGTCTCGGACAGGGCTACGAGCAGTACTTC. Translation gives CASSLGQGYEQYF.